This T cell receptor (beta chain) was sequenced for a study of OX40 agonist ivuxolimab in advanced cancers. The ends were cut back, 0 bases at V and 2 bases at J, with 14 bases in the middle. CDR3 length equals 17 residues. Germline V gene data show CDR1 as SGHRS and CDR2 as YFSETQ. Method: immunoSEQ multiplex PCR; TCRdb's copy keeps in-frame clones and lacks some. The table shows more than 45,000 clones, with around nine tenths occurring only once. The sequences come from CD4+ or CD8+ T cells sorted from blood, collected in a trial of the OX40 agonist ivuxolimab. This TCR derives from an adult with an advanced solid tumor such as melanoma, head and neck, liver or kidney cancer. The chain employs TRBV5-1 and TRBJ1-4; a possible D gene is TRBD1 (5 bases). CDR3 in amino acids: CASSLGGLARTNEKLFF. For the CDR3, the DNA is TGCGCCAGCAGCTTGGGGGGACTAGCGAGGACTAATGAAAAACTGTTTTTT.